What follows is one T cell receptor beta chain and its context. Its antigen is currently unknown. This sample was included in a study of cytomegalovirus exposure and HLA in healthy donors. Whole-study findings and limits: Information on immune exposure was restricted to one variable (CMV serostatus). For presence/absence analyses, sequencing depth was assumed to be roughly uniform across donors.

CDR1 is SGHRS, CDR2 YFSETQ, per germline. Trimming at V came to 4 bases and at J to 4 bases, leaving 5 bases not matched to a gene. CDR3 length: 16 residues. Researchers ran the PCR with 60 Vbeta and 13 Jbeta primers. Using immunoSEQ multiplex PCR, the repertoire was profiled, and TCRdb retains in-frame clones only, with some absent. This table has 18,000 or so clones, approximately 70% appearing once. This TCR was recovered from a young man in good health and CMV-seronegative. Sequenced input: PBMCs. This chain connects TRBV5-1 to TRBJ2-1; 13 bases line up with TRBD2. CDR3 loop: CASSPGTSGTYNEQFF. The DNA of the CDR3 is TGCGCCAGCAGCCCCGGGACTAGCGGGACTTACAATGAGCAGTTCTTC.